One and the same sample provided the 20 T cell receptor beta chains below, sequenced in a study of blood T cell repertoires in COVID-19. The table came from immunoSEQ multiplex PCR; TCRdb's copy has only in-frame clones and leaves some out. The sample has roughly 300,000 clones, about 93% seen once; the top ten hold more than 6%. Input material: peripheral blood. The receptors were sampled from a woman in her twenties or thirties with COVID-19, enrolled during active disease.

The V and J genes are TRBV14 and TRBJ2-1; 9 positions match TRBD2. The CDR3 loop spans 15 amino acids. Looked up from germline, CDR1 is SGHDN and CDR2 is FVKESK. V dropped 1 base and J dropped 5; count of bases not matched to a gene: 3. The CDR3 bases are TGTGCCAGCAGCCAAGGCGGACTAGCGAACAATGAGCAGTTCTTC. It is translated as CASSQGGLANNEQFF.

The chain is built from TRBV27 and TRBJ1-3; 8 bases match TRBD1. V dropped 2 bases and J dropped 3; count of bases not matched to a gene: 6. Germline CDR1 reads MNHEY; CDR2 reads SMNVEV (reference sequence). CDR3 length: 16 residues. CDR3 region: CASSLKGRGLGNTIYF. In nucleotides, the CDR3 is TGTGCCAGCAGTTTAAAGGGCAGGGGGCTTGGAAACACCATATATTTT.

The CDR3 protein is CASSSQVPSEAFF. Written as DNA, the CDR3 is TGTGCCAGCAGCTCCCAGGTCCCGTCTGAAGCTTTCTTT. The chain links TRBV7-2 to TRBJ1-1; the D is unclear. Germline CDR1 is SGHTA and CDR2 is FQGNSA. This CDR3 has 13 residues. V was cut by 4 bases and J by 6 bases, with 12 bases left in between.

The genes are TRBV6-5 and TRBJ1-5; no definite D call. V was pared by 7 bases and J by 7 bases, with 14 bases between. Looked up from germline, CDR1 is MNHEY and CDR2 is SVGAGI. The CDR3 is 13 residues long. CDR3 in DNA: TGTGCCAGCACCCCGCGGAGTCAACAGCCCCAGCATTTT. It yields the protein CASTPRSQQPQHF.

The gene calls are TRBV5-1 and TRBJ1-2; D not resolved. CDR3 size: 15 residues. Germline-derived CDR1 and CDR2 are SGHRS and YFSETQ. The V gene lost 4 bases and the J gene lost 3 bases, with 16 bases spanning the gap. The CDR3 DNA reads TGCGCCAGCAGCCCGGGAAGTGCGAGGGACTATGGCTACACCTTC. Protein: CASSPGSARDYGYTF.

The V and J genes are TRBV19 and TRBJ1-2; D not certain. Germline CDR1 and CDR2: LNHDA and SQIVND (reference sequence). The ends were cut back, 1 base at V and 3 bases at J, with 3 bases in the middle. This CDR3 has 12 amino acids. The CDR3 sequence is CASSIADYGYTF. The CDR3 DNA reads as TGTGCCAGTAGTATAGCGGACTATGGCTACACCTTC.

The V and J genes are TRBV6-5 and TRBJ2-7; the D gene is possibly TRBD2 (5 bases). Deletions cut 2 bases from V and 7 bases from J, with 12 bases between. The CDR3 runs to 13 residues. CDR1 and CDR2 (germline): MNHEY, SVGAGI. CDR3 region: CASSYAGLEEQYF. In DNA form, the CDR3 reads TGTGCCAGCAGTTACGCTGGACTTGAAGAGCAGTACTTC.

The rearrangement uses TRBV9 and TRBJ2-2; 8 nucleotides agree with TRBD2. V lost 6 bases to trimming and J lost 5 bases; unmatched junction nucleotides: 6. The CDR3 extends over 14 amino acids. Germline values: CDR1 SGDLS, CDR2 YYNGEE. The CDR3 sequence is CASKKREWTGELFF. CDR3 sequence (DNA): TGTGCCAGCAAAAAGCGGGAGTGGACCGGGGAGCTGTTTTTT.

This clone was detected only once. The gene calls are TRBV6-5 and TRBJ2-1; maybe TRBD2 (6 bases). V gave up 8 bases and J gave up 6 bases, with 11 bases separating them. The germline gives CDR1 MNHEY, CDR2 SVGAGI. This CDR3 is built from 12 residues. The DNA of the CDR3 is TGTGCCAGCCTGGAGGGGATCAATGAGCAGTTCTTC. Protein: CASLEGINEQFF.

The chain is built from TRBV7-3 and TRBJ2-3; maybe TRBD2 (5 bases). This CDR3 is 14 amino acids long. The germline V gene encodes CDR1 SGHTA and CDR2 FQGTGA. V was cut by 5 bases and J by 6 bases, with 15 bases left in between. The CDR3 DNA sequence: TGTGCCAGCAGCCTCGGTGCGGACTGGGATACGCAGTATTTT. As protein: CASSLGADWDTQYF.

V gene TRBV5-1 combines with J gene TRBJ1-1; D gene uncertain. The CDR3 sequence is 13 residues long. The germline CDR1 and CDR2 sequences are SGHRS and YFSETQ. Between the trimmed V and J ends, which lost 4 bases and 2 bases, there was a span of 9 bases. CDR3 sequence: CASSQQVNTEAFF. The DNA for the CDR3 is TGCGCCAGCAGCCAGCAGGTAAACACTGAAGCTTTCTTT.

V usage is TRBV12-3 or TRBV12-4 and J usage is TRBJ1-2, with D maybe TRBD1 (6 bases). The V end lost 6 bases, the J end lost 8 bases, and 16 bases lay between the germline ends. The CDR3 is 13 amino acids. CDR3 nucleotides: TGTGCCAGCAGACTGACAGGTACCCTGGGCTACACCTTC. Translation gives CASRLTGTLGYTF.

This clone was seen a single time. This chain links TRBV15 with TRBJ1-3; D is uncertain. CDR1 LNHNV and CDR2 YYDKDF come from the germline V gene (reference sequence). V dropped 1 base and J dropped 0 bases, with 13 bases sitting between them. The length of the CDR3 is 17 residues. CDR3 coding DNA: TGTGCCACCAGCAGAGGCTTCTTTCGGGGCTCTGGAAACACCATATATTTT. Protein sequence: CATSRGFFRGSGNTIYF.

V gene TRBV10-3 combines with J gene TRBJ1-2, with TRBD1 identical over 8 bases. There are 14 residues in the CDR3. Germline assignment: CDR1 ENHRY and CDR2 SYGVKD. V lost 6 bases and J lost 8; bases outside the gene matches: 11. The CDR3: CAIRPGQEDYGYTF. DNA for the CDR3: TGTGCCATCAGGCCGGGACAGGAGGATTACGGCTACACCTTC.

CDR3: CASSGKAPNSGNTIYF. CDR3 nucleotides: TGTGCCAGCAGCGGGAAGGCCCCCAACTCTGGAAACACCATATATTTT. V usage is TRBV2 and J usage is TRBJ1-3; D uncertain. CDR1 and CDR2 from the germline V gene are SNHLY and FYNNEI. The ends were cut back, 6 bases at V and 0 bases at J, with 15 bases in the middle. CDR3 length: 16 amino acids.

This clone showed up just a few times. The rearrangement uses TRBV4-2 and TRBJ1-4, with D possibly matching TRBD1 (5 bases). This CDR3 has 16 residues. Per the germline V gene, CDR1 is LGHNA and CDR2 is YNFKEQ. The V gene lost 0 bases and the J gene lost 7 bases, with 15 bases spanning the gap. For the CDR3, the DNA is TGTGCCAGCAGCCAAGAAGCGGGACCGGCCTCTGAAAAACTGTTTTTT. Its translation: CASSQEAGPASEKLFF.

With regard to this clone: The junction departs from the called germline gene at one end, perhaps through a read error. This sequence joins TRBV5-1 and TRBJ2-6; maybe TRBD2 (7 bases). This CDR3 is built from 16 residues. Germline CDR1 and CDR2: SGHRS and YFSETQ. The CDR3 protein is CARSLMGGAGANVLTF. Here the CDR3 DNA reads TGCGCCCGCAGCTTGATGGGGGGGGCCGGGGCCAACGTCCTGACTTTC.

The J gene is TRBJ2-7, the V gene TRBV5-4, with a tentative D call TRBD1 (6 bases). Trimming cost V 4 bases and J 4 bases, with 15 bases left between them. The germline CDR1 and CDR2 sequences are SGHNT and YYREEE (reference sequence). The CDR3 covers 14 residues. This CDR3 reads CASSPWAGEYEQYF. For the CDR3, the DNA is TGTGCCAGCAGCCCATGGGCAGGGGAATACGAGCAGTACTTC.

In its sample, this clone ranks as medium-sized (0.01 to 0.1%). Compared with germline, one end of the junction differs, possibly owing to a read error. V gene TRBV7-3 combines with J gene TRBJ2-3; 7 nucleotides agree with TRBD2. Looked up from germline, CDR1 is SGHTA and CDR2 is FQGTGA. CDR3 length: 11 residues. The CDR3 DNA reads as TGTGCCAGCAGCAGCGGGACTACCTCAGTTTTT. It yields the protein CASSSGTTSVF.

The V and J genes are TRBV28 and TRBJ1-2, with 8 bases fitting TRBD1. The length of the CDR3 is 18 residues. The V gene end was trimmed by 7 bases and the J gene end by 3 bases; junction bases not matched to a gene: 19. In germline, CDR1 is MDHEN, CDR2 SYDVKM. The CDR3 DNA reads as TGTGCCAGCATCCTCGAAGGAGCAACAGGGGGACGGGACTATGGCTACACCTTC. Protein product: CASILEGATGGRDYGYTF.